This record covers a single TCR beta chain. Its antigen is unidentified. This entry comes from a study of cytomegalovirus exposure and HLA in healthy donors. Study-wide results and caveats: Subsequent analysis found a tendency for first-cohort TCR clusters to co-occur within the 120 or so validation repertoires.

The CDR3 extends over 17 amino acids. CDR1 MGHRA and CDR2 YSYEKL come from the germline V gene. V was clipped by 0 bases and J by 4 bases; unmatched bases: 11. Sequencing was performed with immunoSEQ multiplex PCR; in TCRdb, only in-frame clones are kept and a portion is missing. The sample gives about 140,000 clones, roughly 90% of which show up once; just under 3% is in the top ten. The gene calls are TRBV4-1 and TRBJ2-7, with 8 bases matching TRBD1. The TCR originated in a man between 18 and 29 years old in good health and CMV-seronegative. The material sequenced was PBMCs. The CDR3 here is CASSQDRGRDRTYEQYF. In nucleotides, the CDR3 is TGCGCCAGCAGCCAAGATCGGGGTCGGGACAGGACTTACGAGCAGTACTTC.